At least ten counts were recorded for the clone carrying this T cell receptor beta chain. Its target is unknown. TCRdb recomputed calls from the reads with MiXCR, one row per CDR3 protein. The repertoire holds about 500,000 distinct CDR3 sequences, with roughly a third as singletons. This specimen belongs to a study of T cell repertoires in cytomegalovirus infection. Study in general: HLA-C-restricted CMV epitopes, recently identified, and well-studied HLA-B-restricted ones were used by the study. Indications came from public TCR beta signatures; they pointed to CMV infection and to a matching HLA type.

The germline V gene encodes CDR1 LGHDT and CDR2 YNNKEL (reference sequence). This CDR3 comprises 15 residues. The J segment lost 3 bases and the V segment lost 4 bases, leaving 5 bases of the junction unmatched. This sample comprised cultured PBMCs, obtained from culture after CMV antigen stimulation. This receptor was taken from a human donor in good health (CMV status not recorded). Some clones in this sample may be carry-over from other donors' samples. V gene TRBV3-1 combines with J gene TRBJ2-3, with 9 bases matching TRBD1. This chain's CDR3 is CASSRETGGTDTQYF. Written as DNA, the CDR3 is TGTGCCAGCAGCCGAGAGACAGGGGGAACAGATACGCAGTATTTT.